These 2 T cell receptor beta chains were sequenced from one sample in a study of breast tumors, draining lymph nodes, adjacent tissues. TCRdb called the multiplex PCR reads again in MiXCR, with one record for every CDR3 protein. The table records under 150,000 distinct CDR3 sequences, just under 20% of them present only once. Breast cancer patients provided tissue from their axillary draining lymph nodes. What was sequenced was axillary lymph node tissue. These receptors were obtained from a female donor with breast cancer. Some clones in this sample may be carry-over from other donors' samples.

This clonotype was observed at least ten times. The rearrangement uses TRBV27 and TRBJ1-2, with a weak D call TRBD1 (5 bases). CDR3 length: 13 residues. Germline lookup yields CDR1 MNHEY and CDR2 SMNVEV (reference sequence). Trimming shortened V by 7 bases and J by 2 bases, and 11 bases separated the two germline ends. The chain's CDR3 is CASTPGGNYGYTF. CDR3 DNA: TGTGCCAGCACCCCGGGGGGAAACTATGGCTACACCTTC.

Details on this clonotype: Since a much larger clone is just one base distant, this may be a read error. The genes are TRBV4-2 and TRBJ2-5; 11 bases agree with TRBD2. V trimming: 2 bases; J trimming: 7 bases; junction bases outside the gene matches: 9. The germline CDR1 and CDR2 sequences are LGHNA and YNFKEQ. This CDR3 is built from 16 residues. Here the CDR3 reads CASSQNLLAGEGTQYF. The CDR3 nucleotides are TGTGCCAGCAGCCAAAATCTACTAGCGGGGGAAGGGACCCAGTACTTC.